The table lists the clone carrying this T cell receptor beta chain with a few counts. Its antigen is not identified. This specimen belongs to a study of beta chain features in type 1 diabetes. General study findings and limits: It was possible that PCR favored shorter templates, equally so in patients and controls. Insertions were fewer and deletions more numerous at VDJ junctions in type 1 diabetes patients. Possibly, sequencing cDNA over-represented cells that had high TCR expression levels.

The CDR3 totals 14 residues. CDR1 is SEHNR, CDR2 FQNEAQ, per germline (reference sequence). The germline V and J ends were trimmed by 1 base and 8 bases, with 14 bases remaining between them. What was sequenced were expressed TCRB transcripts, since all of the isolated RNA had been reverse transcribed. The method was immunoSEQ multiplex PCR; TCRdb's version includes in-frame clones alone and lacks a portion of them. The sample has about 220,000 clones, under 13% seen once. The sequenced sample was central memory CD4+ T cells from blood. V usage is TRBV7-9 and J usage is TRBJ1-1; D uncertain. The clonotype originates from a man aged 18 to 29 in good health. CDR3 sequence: CASSLDFDLGEAFF. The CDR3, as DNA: TGTGCCAGCAGCTTAGATTTTGATCTTGGGGAAGCTTTCTTT.